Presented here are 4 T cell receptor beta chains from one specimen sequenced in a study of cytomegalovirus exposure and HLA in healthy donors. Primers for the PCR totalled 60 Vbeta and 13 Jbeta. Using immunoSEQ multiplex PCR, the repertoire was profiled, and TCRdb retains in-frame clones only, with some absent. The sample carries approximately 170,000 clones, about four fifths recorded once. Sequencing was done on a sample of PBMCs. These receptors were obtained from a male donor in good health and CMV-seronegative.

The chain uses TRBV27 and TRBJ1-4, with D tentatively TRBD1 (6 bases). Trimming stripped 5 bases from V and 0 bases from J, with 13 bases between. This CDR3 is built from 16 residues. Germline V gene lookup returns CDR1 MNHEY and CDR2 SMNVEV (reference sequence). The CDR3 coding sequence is TGTGCCAGCAGTCCGACAGGATCTGCAACTAATGAAAAACTGTTTTTT. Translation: CASSPTGSATNEKLFF.

The CDR3 sequence: CASSRDRGPLKTLNEQFF. As DNA, the CDR3 is TGCGCCAGCAGCCGGGACAGGGGGCCGCTCAAGACTCTTAATGAGCAGTTCTTC. The chain joins TRBV4-1 to TRBJ2-1; 12 bases agree with TRBD1. Looked up from germline, CDR1 is MGHRA and CDR2 is YSYEKL. J lost 7 bases, V lost 4 bases, and 14 bases had no gene match. The CDR3 is 18 residues long.

CDR3 in DNA: TGTGCCATCAGTGAGAGCAGGGCTGGCTACACCTTC. Translated: CAISESRAGYTF. This rearrangement joins TRBV10-3 to TRBJ1-2; a possible D gene is TRBD1 (5 bases). The V end lost 2 bases, the J end lost 7 bases, and 8 bases lay between the germline ends. The CDR3 loop spans 12 amino acids. Germline V gene lookup returns CDR1 ENHRY and CDR2 SYGVKD.

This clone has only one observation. The CDR3 DNA follows: TGTGCCAGCAGCATTTCAGGTAGCTCCTACGAGCAGTACTTC. Its protein product is CASSISGSSYEQYF. The chain recombines TRBV9 with TRBJ2-7; unclear D gene. The ends were cut back, 4 bases at V and 0 bases at J, with 11 bases in the middle. This CDR3 is built from 14 residues. CDR1 is SGDLS, CDR2 YYNGEE, per germline.